The 25 T cell receptor beta chains given below trace back to one sample, sequenced in a study of OX40 agonist ivuxolimab in advanced cancers. Generated by immunoSEQ multiplex PCR, the TCRdb table keeps only in-frame clones and is missing some. The repertoire holds roughly 70,000 clones, with approximately 85% as singletons. The sequencing used CD4+ or CD8+ T cells sorted from blood, collected in a trial of the OX40 agonist ivuxolimab. These receptors were taken from an adult with an advanced solid tumor such as melanoma, head and neck, liver or kidney cancer.

The rearrangement links TRBV28 to TRBJ2-3; TRBD2 agrees at 7 bases. The CDR3 loop spans 14 amino acids. Trimming removed 3 bases from V and 9 bases from J; junction bases left unmatched: 9. Germline assignment: CDR1 MDHEN and CDR2 SYDVKM. The CDR3 DNA reads TGTGCCAGCAGTTTCTTTGCGGGAGAGGGGACGCAGTATTTT. This translates into CASSFFAGEGTQYF.

V and J are TRBV9 and TRBJ2-2; a weak D match, TRBD1 (6 bases). V was clipped by 0 bases and J by 1 base, with 10 bases between them. The CDR3 loop spans 16 amino acids. Germline V lookup: CDR1 SGDLS, CDR2 YYNGEE. Here the CDR3 reads CASSVGGHWNTGELFF. CDR3 DNA sequence: TGTGCCAGCAGCGTAGGGGGGCACTGGAACACCGGGGAGCTGTTTTTT.

This rearrangement joins TRBV7-2 to TRBJ1-4; weak D call: TRBD1 (5 bases). Trimming cost V 5 bases and J 3 bases, with 19 bases left between them. From germline, CDR1 is SGHTA and CDR2 FQGNSA. There are 17 residues in the CDR3. CDR3: CASSTYGAEAPNEKLFF. For the CDR3, the DNA is TGTGCCAGCAGCACTTATGGGGCGGAGGCGCCTAATGAAAAACTGTTTTTT. Based on the CDR3 plus reference TRBV7-2 and TRBJ1-4, the full variable domain is GAGVSQSPSNKVTEKGKDVELRCDPISGHTALYWYRQSLGQGLEFLIYFQGNSAPDKSGLPSDRFSAERTGGSVSTLTIQRTQQEDSAVYLCASSTYGAEAPNEKLFFGSGTQLSVL.

The chain links TRBV29-1 to TRBJ1-1; TRBD1 agrees at 11 bases. The J segment lost 5 bases and the V segment lost 6 bases, leaving 8 bases of the junction unmatched. The germline V gene encodes CDR1 SQVTM and CDR2 ANQGSEA. The CDR3 length is 14 residues. CDR3 amino acids: CSVRTGGVGTEAFF. The CDR3 DNA reads TGCAGCGTGCGGACAGGGGGCGTAGGAACTGAAGCTTTCTTT. Looking up the rest from reference TRBV29-1 and TRBJ1-1 gives the full variable domain: SAVISQKPSRDICQRGTSLTIQCQVDSQVTMMFWYRQQPGQSLTLIATANQGSEATYESGFVIDKFPISRPNLTFSTLTVSNMSPEDSSIYLCSVRTGGVGTEAFFGQGTRLTVV.

The CDR3 sequence: CASSQGTAYGYTF. The CDR3 DNA reads TGCGCCAGCAGCCAAGGGACAGCTTATGGCTACACCTTC. The V and J genes are TRBV4-1 and TRBJ1-2; D is possibly TRBD1 (6 bases). Trimming left V 1 base short and J 5 bases short, with 8 bases between. The CDR3 runs 13 residues. CDR1 and CDR2 from the germline V gene are MGHRA and YSYEKL.

The chain carries TRBV5-8 and TRBJ2-3; D is uncertain. Trimming stripped 6 bases from V and 0 bases from J, with 8 bases between. CDR1 SGHTS and CDR2 YDEGEE come from the germline V gene. The CDR3 is made up of 13 amino acids. CDR3 loop: CASTLPSTDTQYF. CDR3 coding DNA: TGTGCCAGCACCCTCCCCAGCACAGATACGCAGTATTTT.

The chain is built from TRBV4-2 and TRBJ1-1, with D unresolved. Trimming shortened V by 5 bases and J by 4 bases, and 11 bases separated the two germline ends. The CDR3 loop spans 13 amino acids. Germline values: CDR1 LGHNA, CDR2 YNFKEQ. CDR3 sequence reads: CASSSRELTEAFF. The CDR3 bases are TGTGCCAGCAGCTCCCGGGAACTCACTGAAGCTTTCTTT.

The rearrangement joins TRBV2 to TRBJ2-1, with a possible D match to TRBD2 (5 bases). The germline V and J ends were trimmed by 11 bases and 1 base, with 12 bases remaining between them. This CDR3 has 13 residues. Germline assignment: CDR1 SNHLY and CDR2 FYNNEI. The CDR3 DNA reads as TGTGCCGGAAGACGACTATCCTACAATGAGCAGTTCTTC. Residues: CAGRRLSYNEQFF.

This rearrangement joins TRBV11-2 to TRBJ1-2; D is ambiguous. The CDR3 is 15 amino acids. CDR1 is SGHAT, CDR2 FQNNGV, per germline. V was cut by 0 bases and J by 8 bases, with 16 bases left in between. CDR3 coding DNA: TGTGCCAGCAGCTTAGAAGGGTCTAAATTGGGAGGCTACACCTTC. Protein product: CASSLEGSKLGGYTF.

J is TRBJ2-1 and V is TRBV11-2; 12 bases match TRBD2. J lost 16 bases, V lost 0 bases, and 10 bases had no gene match. CDR3 size: 15 residues. The germline CDR1 and CDR2 sequences are SGHAT and FQNNGV. CDR3 bases: TGTGCCAGCAGCTTAGATAGTCTAGCGGGGGGGCGGGAATTCTTC. It translates to CASSLDSLAGGREFF.

This chain uses TRBV9 with TRBJ1-3, with TRBD1 identical over 12 bases. CDR1 SGDLS and CDR2 YYNGEE come from the germline V gene. The CDR3 spans 18 residues. V was pared by 4 bases and J by 3 bases, with 11 bases of the junction left unmatched. The CDR3 here is CASSRWDRGLSGGNTIYF. The CDR3 region has the DNA TGTGCCAGCAGCCGGTGGGACAGGGGGCTTAGTGGTGGAAACACCATATATTTT. Full variable domain (missing parts from reference TRBV9 and TRBJ1-3): DSGVTQTPKHLITATGQRVTLRCSPRSGDLSVYWYQQSLDQGLQFLIQYYNGEERAKGNILERFSAQQFPDLHSELNLSSLELGDSALYFCASSRWDRGLSGGNTIYFGEGSWLTVV.

V gene TRBV7-2 combines with J gene TRBJ1-2; D unresolved. Trimming left V 6 bases short and J 8 bases short, with 16 bases between. The CDR3 contains 13 residues. From germline, CDR1 is SGHTA and CDR2 FQGNSA. Here the CDR3 reads CASSYQSRLGYTF. The CDR3, as DNA: TGTGCCAGCAGTTACCAAAGCCGGTTGGGCTACACCTTC. The variable domain in full, completed from reference TRBV7-2 and TRBJ1-2, reads GAGVSQSPSNKVTEKGKDVELRCDPISGHTALYWYRQSLGQGLEFLIYFQGNSAPDKSGLPSDRFSAERTGGSVSTLTIQRTQQEDSAVYLCASSYQSRLGYTFGSGTRLTVV.

The V gene is TRBV18, the J gene TRBJ2-6; D is undetermined. Germline-derived CDR1 and CDR2 are KGHSH and LQKENI. V lost 2 bases to trimming and J lost 0 bases, with 14 bases between them. This CDR3 comprises 18 residues. CDR3 sequence: CASSPLMSTGSGANVLTF. CDR3 nucleotides: TGTGCCAGCTCACCATTGATGTCTACCGGCTCTGGGGCCAACGTCCTGACTTTC.

This clone has just a few counts. The V gene is TRBV19, the J gene TRBJ1-4; TRBD1 aligns across 7 bases. The length of the CDR3 is 15 residues. The V gene end was trimmed by 5 bases and the J gene end by 4 bases; junction bases not matched to a gene: 7. The germline gives CDR1 LNHDA, CDR2 SQIVND (reference sequence). Written as DNA, the CDR3 is TGTGCCAGTAGTTGGGATCAGGGGGATAATGAAAAACTGTTTTTT. Its protein product is CASSWDQGDNEKLFF.

The V call is TRBV5-1, the J call TRBJ2-1; D not resolved. V dropped 4 bases and J dropped 3 bases, with 17 bases sitting between them. The CDR3 is 16 amino acids. CDR1 is SGHRS and CDR2 is YFSETQ in the germline V gene. This CDR3 reads CASSPTTDLGYNEQFF. The CDR3 DNA reads as TGCGCCAGCAGCCCTACTACAGACCTTGGCTACAATGAGCAGTTCTTC.

The chain is built from TRBV7-2 and TRBJ1-6; tentatively, D is TRBD1 (5 bases). CDR3 length: 17 amino acids. CDR1 is SGHTA, CDR2 FQGNSA, per germline. V lost 5 bases and J 10 bases, leaving 24 bases between the germline ends. This chain's CDR3 is CASSSTGLEIGRSPLHF. DNA for the CDR3: TGTGCCAGCAGCAGCACAGGACTGGAAATTGGGAGGTCACCCCTCCACTTT.

The chain combines TRBV16 with TRBJ1-5; TRBD1 matches at 9 bases. Looked up from germline, CDR1 is KGHSY and CDR2 is FQNENV. This CDR3 has 15 amino acids. Trimming removed 0 bases from V and 9 bases from J; junction bases left unmatched: 6. The CDR3 coding sequence is TGTGCCAGCAGCCAATCTGGACAGGGGATGGGGCCCCAGCATTTT. It translates to CASSQSGQGMGPQHF.

This chain uses TRBV10-3 with TRBJ1-1, with 7 positions matching TRBD1. The germline gives CDR1 ENHRY, CDR2 SYGVKD. The V segment lost 7 bases and the J segment 3 bases; nucleotides outside the gene matches: 14. This CDR3 region has 16 residues. In DNA form, the CDR3 reads TGTGCCATCACCAAGACTAACAGGGGCGTTCACACTGAAGCTTTCTTT. Translating it yields CAITKTNRGVHTEAFF.

The J gene is TRBJ1-1, the V gene TRBV5-1; D not resolved. This CDR3 comprises 15 residues. Trimming shortened V by 0 bases and J by 4 bases, and 13 bases separated the two germline ends. CDR1 and CDR2 (germline): SGHRS, YFSETQ. The CDR3 reads CASSLDVGRITEAFF. The CDR3 DNA reads as TGCGCCAGCAGCTTGGATGTTGGACGGATCACTGAAGCTTTCTTT.

CDR3 coding DNA: TGTGCCAGCAAGATTGGACAGGGCAATCAGCCCCAGCATTTT. The encoded protein is CASKIGQGNQPQHF. The rearrangement uses TRBV2 and TRBJ1-5; 7 bases align to TRBD1. The CDR3 is made up of 14 amino acids. CDR1 is SNHLY, CDR2 FYNNEI, per germline. V shed 7 bases and J 2 bases; nucleotides not matched to a gene: 5.

This clone was seen more than once but under ten times. V usage is TRBV9 and J usage is TRBJ1-1; maybe TRBD1 (6 bases). The CDR3 covers 14 residues. With 3 bases removed from V and 0 bases from J, the gap between germline ends came to 9 bases. CDR1 and CDR2 from the germline V gene are SGDLS and YYNGEE. The CDR3 nucleotides read TGTGCCAGCAGCGCGGGACACATGAACACTGAAGCTTTCTTT. It codes for CASSAGHMNTEAFF.

This chain uses TRBV5-1 with TRBJ2-7; D may be TRBD1 (5 bases). The ends were cut back, 3 bases at V and 5 bases at J, with 15 bases in the middle. Germline CDR1 and CDR2: SGHRS and YFSETQ. CDR3 size: 14 residues. CDR3: CASSWGKVVDEQYF. The CDR3 nucleotides are TGCGCCAGCAGCTGGGGCAAGGTAGTCGACGAGCAGTACTTC.

This sequence joins TRBV18 and TRBJ2-1; 11 bases fit TRBD2. The germline CDR1 and CDR2 sequences are KGHSH and LQKENI. This CDR3 region has 15 residues. Trimming removed 0 bases from V and 7 bases from J; junction bases left unmatched: 2. DNA for the CDR3: TGTGCCAGCTCACCACCTTCTAGCGGGGGGAATGAGCAGTTCTTC. Translated, it gives CASSPPSSGGNEQFF. The variable domain in full, completed from reference TRBV18 and TRBJ2-1, reads NAGVMQNPRHLVRRRGQEARLRCSPMKGHSHVYWYRQLPEEGLKFMVYLQKENIIDESGMPKERFSAEFPKEGPSILRIQQVVRGDSAAYFCASSPPSSGGNEQFFGPGTRLTVL.

This clone was observed a single time. V and J are TRBV2 and TRBJ2-1; maybe TRBD2 (5 bases). The CDR3 has 15 amino acids. The V gene's germline CDR1 is SNHLY and CDR2 FYNNEI. Trimming pared 2 bases from V and 3 bases from J, leaving 11 bases between. The CDR3, as DNA: TGTGCCAGCAGTGAATTTTCCGGGAACTACAATGAGCAGTTCTTC. It codes for CASSEFSGNYNEQFF.

The rearrangement joins TRBV7-2 to TRBJ2-1; TRBD2 matches at 9 bases. The CDR3 runs to 15 residues. Germline trimming cut 5 bases from V and 4 bases from J; bases unmatched to any gene: 6. The germline V gene encodes CDR1 SGHTA and CDR2 FQGNSA. This chain's CDR3 is CASSIASGAYNEQFF. For the CDR3, the DNA is TGTGCCAGCAGCATTGCTAGCGGGGCTTACAATGAGCAGTTCTTC.